The source of this TCR beta chain is a study of chemoradiotherapy in HPV16-positive cancers. Study background: Candidate HPV-specific clones and shared TCR motifs came from a couple of HPV16-positive patients.

The study, taken as a whole, reports: Only a couple of HPV16-positive patients supplied the functional HPV-specificity definition.

For this clone: Its antigen remains unidentified.

Repertoires were sampled repeatedly during chemoradiotherapy. Repertoires were generated with immunoSEQ multiplex PCR, while TCRdb's copy carries only in-frame clones and drops some. The data show some 17,000 clones, with 85% to 95% seen just once and less than 15% held by the top ten. This clonotype was sampled from a human donor with HPV-associated anogenital cancer. This specimen was blood, taken from a patient who underwent chemoradiotherapy.

CDR3 nucleotides: TGTGCCAGCAGTCCCCGGGACACTCTGGGTGGTGAGCAGTTCTTC. It codes for CASSPRDTLGGEQFF. The rearrangement links TRBV7-6 to TRBJ2-1, with D tentatively TRBD1 (6 bases). Germline V gene lookup returns CDR1 SGHVS and CDR2 FNYEAQ. Trimming shortened V by 6 bases and J by 9 bases, and 21 bases separated the two germline ends. The CDR3 extends over 15 amino acids.